The 30 T cell receptor beta chains in this list originate from one sample, sequenced in a study of T cells in Graves' hyperthyroidism and ophthalmopathy. Amplification of TCR beta CDR3 regions was performed using RNA transcripts as template. TCR CDR3 regions were first amplified by RT-PCR with HTBI primers. From the multiplex PCR reads, TCRdb called clonotypes with MiXCR, one entry per CDR3 protein. In the table there are some 380,000 distinct CDR3 sequences, roughly 12% of which are singletons. The specimen was blood. The receptors derive from a man younger than 45 with Graves' hyperthyroidism that later progressed to Graves' ophthalmopathy.

This clonotype was observed a few times. The CDR3 nucleotides are TGTGCCAGCAGCCGAAGTATGGGTCAGCCCCAGCATTTT. Protein product: CASSRSMGQPQHF. The rearrangement links TRBV27 to TRBJ1-5; no clear D gene. Germline CDR1 is MNHEY and CDR2 is SMNVEV (reference sequence). With 6 bases removed from V and 6 bases from J, the gap between germline ends came to 12 bases. This CDR3 contains 13 residues.

The rearrangement links TRBV3-1 to TRBJ2-3; D is ambiguous. CDR3 length equals 14 residues. The V gene lost 0 bases and the J gene lost 4 bases, with 8 bases spanning the gap. Per the germline V gene, CDR1 is LGHDT and CDR2 is YNNKEL (reference sequence). This chain's CDR3 is CASSQDLLADTQYF. CDR3 nucleotides: TGTGCCAGCAGCCAAGATCTTCTTGCAGATACGCAGTATTTT.

This clonotype was observed many times. The genes are TRBV7-9 and TRBJ1-2, with D possibly TRBD1 on 5 matching bases. Per germline, CDR1 SEHNR and CDR2 FQNEAQ (reference sequence). The CDR3 sequence is 12 residues long. The V and J ends lost 4 bases and 5 bases respectively, with 8 bases between them. The CDR3 DNA is TGTGCCAGCAGCTATGGGGGTTATGGCTACACCTTC. Its protein is CASSYGGYGYTF.

There are many counts of this clonotype. The rearrangement uses TRBV6-1 and TRBJ2-1; TRBD2 matches 10 bases. Germline CDR1 reads MNHNS; CDR2 reads SASEGT. V shed 6 bases and J 4 bases; nucleotides not matched to a gene: 3. The CDR3 runs 14 residues. The DNA for the CDR3 is TGTGCCAGCAGCCCGACTAGCGGGTACAATGAGCAGTTCTTC. This sequence encodes CASSPTSGYNEQFF.

The V call is TRBV7-9, the J call TRBJ2-2; D not certain. Germline CDR1 reads SEHNR; CDR2 reads FQNEAQ (reference sequence). This CDR3 is built from 15 residues. The V end lost 4 bases, the J end lost 0 bases, and 9 bases lay between the germline ends. CDR3 sequence: CASSYSRANTGELFF. In nucleotides, the CDR3 is TGTGCCAGCAGCTATAGCCGGGCGAACACCGGGGAGCTGTTTTTT.

This chain uses TRBV6-1 with TRBJ2-7, with D unresolved. CDR3 size: 16 residues. Germline CDR1 and CDR2: MNHNS and SASEGT. V was cut by 7 bases and J by 2 bases, with 21 bases left in between. The CDR3 sequence is CASTAELTALTYEQYF. DNA of the CDR3: TGTGCCAGCACCGCAGAGTTGACTGCGTTAACCTACGAGCAGTACTTC.

This clonotype was observed at least ten times. The chain employs TRBV28 and TRBJ1-2, with 8 bases aligning to TRBD1. The V gene end was trimmed by 4 bases and the J gene end by 3 bases; junction bases not matched to a gene: 7. Looked up from germline, CDR1 is MDHEN and CDR2 is SYDVKM. This CDR3 has 15 residues. The CDR3: CASSSPPGQDYGYTF. CDR3 coding DNA: TGTGCCAGCAGTTCCCCCCCGGGACAGGACTATGGCTACACCTTC.

This clonotype came up a few times. This chain links TRBV3-1 with TRBJ1-6; D gene uncertain. This CDR3 has 13 amino acids. V lost 0 bases, J lost 9 bases, and 6 bases lay in between. The germline CDR1 and CDR2 sequences are LGHDT and YNNKEL (reference sequence). DNA for the CDR3: TGTGCCAGCAGCCAAGATCTGGTTTCACCCCTCCACTTT. It translates to CASSQDLVSPLHF.

This clonotype occurred a few times. V gene TRBV5-1 combines with J gene TRBJ1-2, with D possibly being TRBD1 (5 bases). Deletions cut 3 bases from V and 4 bases from J, with 13 bases between. The CDR3 runs 14 residues. Germline-derived CDR1 and CDR2 are SGHRS and YFSETQ. CDR3 nucleotide sequence: TGCGCCAGCAGCTGGGACCAACCGGGCTATGGCTACACCTTC. Its protein product is CASSWDQPGYGYTF.

This clonotype appeared many times. The chain is built from TRBV7-2 and TRBJ2-3; 10 bases are a match to TRBD2. Trimming at V came to 2 bases and at J to 2 bases, leaving 4 bases not matched to a gene. Germline V gene data show CDR1 as SGHTA and CDR2 as FQGNSA. CDR3 length: 16 amino acids. The CDR3, as DNA: TGTGCCAGCAGCTTACTAGCGGGGGCGTACACAGATACGCAGTATTTT. Translation gives CASSLLAGAYTDTQYF.

This clonotype has ten or more counts. The chain uses TRBV7-6 and TRBJ2-3; 8 bases line up with TRBD2. V shed 1 base and J 1 base; nucleotides not matched to a gene: 7. CDR3 length: 17 amino acids. CDR1 SGHVS and CDR2 FNYEAQ come from the germline V gene. CDR3: CASSLVAVSGGTDTQYF. Written as DNA, the CDR3 is TGTGCCAGCAGCTTAGTGGCTGTTAGCGGGGGCACAGATACGCAGTATTTT.

This clonotype showed up just a few times. This chain links TRBV4-1 with TRBJ2-2; possibly TRBD2 for D (6 bases). Germline loops: CDR1 MGHRA, CDR2 YSYEKL. Trimming stripped 2 bases from V and 4 bases from J, with 14 bases between. The CDR3 contains 16 residues. The CDR3 bases are TGCGCCAGCAGCCAAATCTGGGGGGACTTCACCGGGGAGCTGTTTTTT. This codes for CASSQIWGDFTGELFF.

This sequence joins TRBV13 and TRBJ2-7; the match to TRBD2 covers 8 bases. Trimming took 1 base from V and 4 from J; bases not matched to a gene: 9. Germline V gene sequence: CDR1 PRHDT, CDR2 FYEKMQ (reference sequence). CDR3 length equals 16 residues. CDR3 sequence (DNA): TGTGCCAGCAGCTTAGAGGTAGCGGGGACGCGGTACGAGCAGTACTTC. It yields the protein CASSLEVAGTRYEQYF.

This clonotype was found many times. The chain has TRBV7-9 and TRBJ2-1; unclear D gene. The V gene lost 0 bases and the J gene lost 4 bases, with 10 bases spanning the gap. Germline V gene sequence: CDR1 SEHNR, CDR2 FQNEAQ (reference sequence). The CDR3 loop spans 15 amino acids. CDR3 loop: CASSLAVGVYNEQFF. The CDR3 DNA reads TGTGCCAGCAGCTTAGCGGTTGGGGTTTACAATGAGCAGTTCTTC.

As for this clonotype: Germline is not matched at one junction end, which may reflect a read error. The rearrangement uses TRBV20-1 and TRBJ1-1; no clear D gene. This CDR3 is built from 12 residues. Germline lookup yields CDR1 DFQATT and CDR2 SNEGSKA (reference sequence). CDR3 loop: CSARLQNTEVFF. The CDR3 coding sequence is TGCAGTGCTAGGTTACAGAACACTGAAGTTTTCTTT.

This clonotype has more than one count but fewer than ten. The rearrangement uses TRBV7-2 and TRBJ2-3, with no clear D. This CDR3 has 12 amino acids. Trimming shortened V by 4 bases and J by 7 bases, and 9 bases separated the two germline ends. Per germline, CDR1 SGHTA and CDR2 FQGNSA. The CDR3 sequence is CASSSYGHTQYF. The CDR3 bases are TGTGCCAGCAGCTCCTACGGGCATACGCAGTATTTT. The full variable domain, rest sourced from reference TRBV7-2 and TRBJ2-3, is GAGVSQSPSNKVTEKGKDVELRCDPISGHTALYWYRQSLGQGLEFLIYFQGNSAPDKSGLPSDRFSAERTGGSVSTLTIQRTQQEDSAVYLCASSSYGHTQYFGPGTRLTVL.

The table lists this clonotype with a few counts. This chain connects TRBV18 to TRBJ1-6; D gene uncertain. Trimming cost V 3 bases and J 7 bases, with 16 bases left between them. CDR3 size: 16 residues. Germline V lookup: CDR1 KGHSH, CDR2 LQKENI. The CDR3 sequence is CASSPQVGSVNSPLHF. CDR3 bases: TGTGCCAGCTCACCCCAAGTCGGCAGCGTGAATTCACCCCTCCACTTT.

This clonotype turned up a few times. V usage is TRBV7-9 and J usage is TRBJ2-7, with D possibly TRBD1 on 6 matching bases. Trimming stripped 1 base from V and 2 bases from J, with 15 bases between. Germline V lookup: CDR1 SEHNR, CDR2 FQNEAQ (reference sequence). This CDR3 contains 16 residues. CDR3 residues: CASSLGPGDTAYEQYF. CDR3 coding DNA: TGTGCCAGCAGCTTAGGCCCTGGGGACACGGCCTACGAGCAGTACTTC.

The V and J genes are TRBV19 and TRBJ2-4; tentatively, D is TRBD2 (6 bases). V dropped 9 bases and J dropped 0 bases, with 12 bases sitting between them. CDR1 and CDR2 from the germline V gene are LNHDA and SQIVND (reference sequence). The CDR3 length is 14 residues. The CDR3 loop is CASAGLSAKNIQYF. CDR3 coding DNA: TGTGCCAGCGCGGGACTTTCAGCCAAAAACATTCAGTACTTC.

This chain links TRBV18 with TRBJ2-1; 7 bases fit TRBD2. Losses at the gene ends were 4 bases for V and 0 bases for J; bases not matched to a gene: 15. This CDR3 comprises 19 residues. CDR1 is KGHSH and CDR2 is LQKENI in the germline V gene. The CDR3 DNA is TGTGCCAGCTCACTGACCCGCGGGAGCGGGGTGAGCTCCTACAATGAGCAGTTCTTC. This gives the protein CASSLTRGSGVSSYNEQFF.

The chain uses TRBV11-2 and TRBJ1-1, with TRBD1 matching over 9 bases. Trimming cost V 6 bases and J 0 bases; bases outside gene matches: 11. Germline V lookup: CDR1 SGHAT, CDR2 FQNNGV. This CDR3 comprises 17 residues. The CDR3 DNA reads TGTGCCAGCAGTTTACAGGGGGCTCCCGTGATGAACACTGAAGCTTTCTTT. Residues: CASSLQGAPVMNTEAFF.

The table lists this clonotype with a few counts. V gene TRBV28 combines with J gene TRBJ2-1; tentative D call: TRBD2 (7 bases). Germline V gives CDR1 MDHEN, CDR2 SYDVKM. V was pared by 1 base and J by 5 bases, with 15 bases between. The CDR3 is 16 residues long. The CDR3 sequence is CASSLFRGALNNEQFF. Written as DNA, the CDR3 is TGTGCCAGCAGTTTATTCCGGGGGGCCTTGAACAATGAGCAGTTCTTC. Looking up the rest from reference TRBV28 and TRBJ2-1 gives the full variable domain: DVKVTQSSRYLVKRTGEKVFLECVQDMDHENMFWYRQDPGLGLRLIYFSYDVKMKEKGDIPEGYSVSREKKERFSLILESASTNQTSMYLCASSLFRGALNNEQFFGPGTRLTVL.

This clonotype was detected ten times or more. V gene TRBV5-1 combines with J gene TRBJ2-1, with no clear D. CDR3 length equals 15 residues. Germline V gene lookup returns CDR1 SGHRS and CDR2 YFSETQ. The V gene lost 0 bases and the J gene lost 4 bases, with 11 bases spanning the gap. The CDR3 nucleotides read TGCGCCAGCAGCTTGGACACCTCTGCATACAATGAGCAGTTCTTC. Residues: CASSLDTSAYNEQFF.

A few counts support this clonotype. This chain links TRBV30 with TRBJ2-7; TRBD1 agrees at 7 bases. This CDR3 has 14 amino acids. The V and J ends lost 3 bases and 2 bases, in that order; junction bases with no gene match: 7. The germline V gene encodes CDR1 GTSNPN and CDR2 SVGIG (reference sequence). The CDR3 region has the DNA TGTGCCTGGAGCCCTGGGACAGCTACCTACGAGCAGTACTTC. Translation: CAWSPGTATYEQYF.

The rearrangement joins TRBV24-1 to TRBJ2-5; 9 bases agree with TRBD1. This CDR3 comprises 12 residues. Trimming cost V 7 bases and J 6 bases; bases outside gene matches: 2. In germline, CDR1 is KGHDR, CDR2 SFDVKD. The CDR3 DNA reads TGTGCCACCAGCGGGACAGGGAAGACCCAGTACTTC. It translates to CATSGTGKTQYF.

A few counts support this clonotype. The V gene is TRBV28, the J gene TRBJ2-3; the D gene is possibly TRBD1 (6 bases). Looked up from germline, CDR1 is MDHEN and CDR2 is SYDVKM. V was cut by 4 bases and J by 10 bases, with 18 bases left in between. The CDR3 contains 14 residues. In DNA form, the CDR3 reads TGTGCCAGCAGTTCGCCCCGGACAGCCTTTTCGCAGTATTTT. Protein: CASSSPRTAFSQYF.

This clonotype was recorded many times. The chain combines TRBV28 with TRBJ1-6, with 8 bases lining up with TRBD1. The length of the CDR3 is 15 residues. The J segment lost 10 bases and the V segment lost 5 bases, leaving 10 bases of the junction unmatched. Germline lookup yields CDR1 MDHEN and CDR2 SYDVKM. The CDR3 bases are TGTGCCAGCAGTACCCGACAGGGGAGGGGATCACCCCTCCACTTT. It yields the protein CASSTRQGRGSPLHF.

This clonotype turned up a few times. The rearrangement uses TRBV13 and TRBJ1-3, with 10 bases aligning to TRBD1. From germline, CDR1 is PRHDT and CDR2 FYEKMQ (reference sequence). The CDR3 covers 15 residues. With 5 bases clipped from V and 4 bases from J, the junction kept 5 bases outside the gene matches. CDR3 protein: CASSTGTGDGNTIYF. The CDR3 bases are TGTGCCAGCAGCACCGGGACAGGGGACGGAAACACCATATATTTT.

At least ten counts were recorded for this clonotype. The chain couples TRBV11-2 to TRBJ2-7; D ambiguous. The ends were cut back, 4 bases at V and 2 bases at J, with 18 bases in the middle. CDR3 size: 16 residues. Per germline, CDR1 SGHAT and CDR2 FQNNGV. Written as DNA, the CDR3 is TGTGCCAGCAGCTCTCCGGGTCCCCGTTTGGCCTACGAGCAGTACTTC. Protein sequence: CASSSPGPRLAYEQYF.

This clonotype has at least ten counts. CDR3 nucleotides: TGTGCCAGCAGTTACTCGAGGAGGACCCTGGGGGAGCAGTACTTC. As protein: CASSYSRRTLGEQYF. The V gene is TRBV6-5, the J gene TRBJ2-7; possibly TRBD2 for D (5 bases). This CDR3 has 15 residues. Trimming took 0 bases from V and 7 from J, leaving 16 bases between them. Germline V gene sequence: CDR1 MNHEY, CDR2 SVGAGI.